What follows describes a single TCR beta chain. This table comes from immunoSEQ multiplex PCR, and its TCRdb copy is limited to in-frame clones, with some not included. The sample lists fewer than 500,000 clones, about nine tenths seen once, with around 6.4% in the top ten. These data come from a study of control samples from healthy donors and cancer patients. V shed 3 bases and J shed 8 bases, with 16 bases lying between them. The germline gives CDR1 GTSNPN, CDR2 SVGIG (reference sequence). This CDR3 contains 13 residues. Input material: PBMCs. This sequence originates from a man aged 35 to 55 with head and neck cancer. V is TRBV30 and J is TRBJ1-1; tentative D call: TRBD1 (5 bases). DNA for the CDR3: TGTGCCTGGAGCGAAACTATCCAGGGCGAAGCTTTCTTT. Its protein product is CAWSETIQGEAFF.